The following is a TCR beta chain sequence with its context. The antigen remains unidentified. The record originates from a study of cytomegalovirus exposure and HLA in healthy donors. The CDR3 is made up of 13 amino acids. Germline V CDR1 and CDR2: SGDLS, YYNGEE. V was clipped by 0 bases and J by 12 bases; unmatched bases: 8. PCR primers comprised 60 Vbeta and 13 Jbeta primers. Method: immunoSEQ multiplex PCR; TCRdb's copy keeps in-frame clones and lacks some. Recorded here are about 44,000 clones; the top ten clones represent roughly 7.3%. The study's findings and limits: Earlier results showed most TCR beta V segments being productive about 87% or about 30% of the time.

The material sequenced was PBMCs. This chain links TRBV9 with TRBJ2-7; 8 positions match TRBD2. This TCR came from a male donor in good health and CMV-seronegative. CDR3 sequence (DNA): TGTGCCAGCAGCGTAGCACTAGCGGACCGTCCGTACTTC. Protein sequence: CASSVALADRPYF.